Many counts were recorded for the clone carrying this TCR beta chain. Its specificity is not known. Assembly of TCR beta libraries relied on iRepertoire HTBI primers together with Arm-PCR of CDR3 regions. TCRdb processed the multiplex PCR reads anew with MiXCR; each CDR3 protein has one entry. The repertoire holds about 470,000 distinct CDR3 sequences, with 15% to 20% as singletons. This entry is derived from a study of regulatory T cells in long-lasting Graves disease. Study at large: Graves' patients (newly diagnosed) had been on antithyroid drugs under 3 months.

Time point specified: newly diagnosed GD, antithyroid drugs for less than 3 months. PBMC-derived RNA was used for the TCR library. Study-wide points: There were preferences for TRBV28, TRBJ1-2 and TRBJ2-5 in persistent disease.

Trimming removed 5 bases from V and 1 base from J, with 9 bases in between. Germline V gene sequence: CDR1 MDHEN, CDR2 SYDVKM. The CDR3 totals 13 residues. The same data also contributed to another study, on T cells in Graves' hyperthyroidism and ophthalmopathy. That source reports: TCR CDR3 underwent first-round RT-PCR with the HTBI primer set.

This TCR came from a man between 40 and 49 years old with Graves disease. The chain employs TRBV28 and TRBJ2-7; D unclear. The sample was peripheral blood mononuclear cells (PBMCs), taken at new diagnosis, from a patient treated with antithyroid drugs. CDR3 protein: CASSILGSYEQYF. The DNA of the CDR3 is TGTGCCAGCAGTATCCTGGGGTCCTACGAGCAGTACTTC.